This T cell receptor beta chain stems from a study of control samples from healthy donors and cancer patients. After removal of 2 bases from V and 5 bases from J, the junction contained 4 bases not matched to a gene. CDR3 length equals 16 residues. Germline V CDR1 and CDR2: KGHSH, LQKENI. Profiled with immunoSEQ multiplex PCR; TCRdb holds only in-frame clones, not every one. The profile shows tens of thousands of clones, about nine tenths of them singletons. The sample taken for sequencing was PBMCs. This chain joins TRBV18 and TRBJ2-2, with 11 bases that match TRBD2. This TCR derives from a man between 50 and 59 years old with lung cancer. The chain's CDR3 is CASSPTASGGTGELFF. The CDR3 bases are TGTGCCAGCTCACCAACGGCTAGCGGGGGGACCGGGGAGCTGTTTTTT.